The present TCR beta chain was sequenced within a study of CD8+CD57+ T cells in acquired aplastic anemia. In germline, CDR1 is MNHEY, CDR2 SMNVEV (reference sequence). The CDR3 is 16 residues long. Genomic DNA constituted the template upon which TCR beta VDJ and CDR3 profiling was performed. TCRdb re-called the reads with MiXCR, one entry per CDR3 protein. Among 450,000 to 550,000 distinct CDR3 sequences, more than 25% were seen once, and the ten largest hold nearly 0.85%. CD8+CD57+ cell expansion, shown by flow cytometry, had occurred in the patients selected for sequencing. This clonotype was counted once. One end of the junction does not line up with germline, which may come from a read error.

The TCR sequence derives from a human donor with aplastic anemia. The rearrangement links TRBV27 to TRBJ1-2; D is unresolved. Sequencing was done on a sample of sorted CD4+, CD8+, or CD8+CD57+ T cells (not recorded which) from PBMCs. As DNA, the CDR3 is TGTACCAGCATGCCAAGGCCTACCCAAGCTAACTATGGCTACACCTTC. It codes for CTSMPRPTQANYGYTF.